The rows below give T cell receptor beta chains drawn from one sample of a study of cytomegalovirus exposure and HLA in healthy donors. The repertoire was sequenced with immunoSEQ multiplex PCR; TCRdb's copy has only in-frame clones and lacks some. This table holds about 120,000 clones, roughly 90% found once. The sequencing sample was made of PBMCs. The source of these receptors is a woman under 30 in good health and CMV-seropositive. The CDR3 runs from the conserved cysteine through the conserved F or W. A D gene is named only where the DNA matches it firmly. Clone size is not always given. Where it is, it says once, few, many or a class for expanded clones.

clone size,V gene,D gene,J gene,CDR3 DNA,CDR3 protein
-,TRBV5-1,TRBD2,TRBJ2-1,TGCGCCAGCAGCTTGGGTCTAGCGGGAGGATTCTCCTACAATGAGCAGTTCTTC,CASSLGLAGGFSYNEQFF
-,TRBV5-6,-,TRBJ2-7,TGTGCCAGCAGCTCATTGGGTGGTGAGGGATCCTACGAGCAGTACTTC,CASSSLGGEGSYEQYF
-,TRBV6-1,TRBD1,TRBJ1-2,TGTGCCAGCGTCCCGGGACAGGTGACTGGTCGATACACCTTC,CASVPGQVTGRYTF
-,TRBV27,-,TRBJ1-2,TGTGCCAGCAGTTTATCAGGGGACTATGGCTACACCTTC,CASSLSGDYGYTF
-,TRBV2,TRBD1,TRBJ2-7,TGTGCCAGCAGTGATCTGACAGGGGCCTCCTACGAGCAGTACTTC,CASSDLTGASYEQYF
-,TRBV5-1,-,TRBJ2-2,TGCGCCAGCAGCTTGCGTACAGGACCCGGGAACACCGGGGAGCTGTTTTTT,CASSLRTGPGNTGELFF
-,TRBV2,TRBD2,TRBJ2-2,TGTGCCAGCAGGGGGAGAAGTGCGGCGGGGGGGCACACCGGGGAGCTGTTTTTT,CASRGRSAAGGHTGELFF
-,TRBV30,-,TRBJ2-2,TGTGCCTGGCAGGGTGTCGGGGAGCTGTTTTTT,CAWQGVGELFF
-,TRBV5-1,TRBD1,TRBJ1-5,TGCGCCAGCAGCTTGGCCATAGACAGGGGAAACAATAGCAATCAGCCCCAGCATTTT,CASSLAIDRGNNSNQPQHF
-,TRBV7-9,TRBD1,TRBJ2-1,TGTGCCAGCAGCCGACCTTACAGGGGGCGCGGTAATGAGCAGTTCTTC,CASSRPYRGRGNEQFF
-,TRBV11-1,TRBD1,TRBJ1-1,TGTGCCAGCAGCACCGGACAGGCTCCAGACATGAACACTGAAGCTTTCTTT,CASSTGQAPDMNTEAFF
-,TRBV7-2,-,TRBJ1-2,TGTGCCAGCAGCTTAGAGGGGGGGATCTTACTTTATGGCTACACCTTC,CASSLEGGILLYGYTF
once,TRBV13,-,TRBJ2-1,TGTGCCAGCAGCCTAGGGACACTCTCCTACAATGAGCAGTTCTTC,CASSLGTLSYNEQFF
-,TRBV7-6,-,TRBJ2-7,TGTGCCAGCAGCTTATGGGAGGACTACGAGCAGTACTTC,CASSLWEDYEQYF
-,TRBV4-1,TRBD2,TRBJ2-7,TGCGCCAGCAGCCAAGAGGAGCGGGAGGGCTACGAGCAGTACTTC,CASSQEEREGYEQYF
-,TRBV5-1,-,TRBJ1-2,TGCGCCAGCAGCCCGGGACAAGTGTTCTATGGCTACACCTTC,CASSPGQVFYGYTF
-,TRBV5-1,TRBD1,TRBJ1-4,TGCGCCAGCAGCTCGCCGACGGGACAGGGTAATGAAAAACTGTTTTTT,CASSSPTGQGNEKLFF
-,TRBV18,TRBD1,TRBJ2-1,TGTGCCAGCTCACTAACCGGGACAGGGGGTACCTACAATGAGCAGTTCTTC,CASSLTGTGGTYNEQFF
-,TRBV6-5,-,TRBJ2-1,TGTGCCAGCAGACGGGTGGTCTCCTACAATGAGCAGTTCTTC,CASRRVVSYNEQFF
-,TRBV28,TRBD1,TRBJ1-2,TGTGCCAGCAGGCTACTGACAGGGCCAACCAGGGGCTACACCTTC,CASRLLTGPTRGYTF
-,TRBV2,TRBD2,TRBJ2-7,TGTGCCAGCAGTGACCCAGCGGGAGAACGCGAGCAGTACTTC,CASSDPAGEREQYF
-,TRBV19,TRBD2,TRBJ2-1,TGTGCCAGTGTGACTAGCGGGACCGTCTACAATGAGCAGTTCTTC,CASVTSGTVYNEQFF
-,TRBV5-1,-,TRBJ2-2,TGCGCCAGCAGCTTGCTAGCGAACACCGGGGAGCTGTTTTTT,CASSLLANTGELFF
-,TRBV5-1,TRBD1,TRBJ2-1,TGCGCCAGCAGCTTGGGGGACAGGGAGCAGTTCTTC,CASSLGDREQFF
-,TRBV10-1,TRBD2,TRBJ2-1,TGCGCCAGCAGTGGGAGGACTAGCGGGGCCAATGAGCAGTTCTTC,CASSGRTSGANEQFF
-,TRBV5-1,-,TRBJ1-5,TGCGCCAGCAGCTTTGATGCAGGGCAGCCCCAGCATTTT,CASSFDAGQPQHF
once,TRBV5-1,TRBD1,TRBJ2-7,TGCGCCAGCAGCCCGGACAGGGGCGAGCAGTACTTC,CASSPDRGEQYF
-,TRBV11-2,-,TRBJ2-1,TGTGCCAGCAGCTTGTTTCGGGGGAGCTACAATGAGCAGTTCTTC,CASSLFRGSYNEQFF
few,TRBV2,TRBD1,TRBJ1-1,TGTGCCAGCATTTTTCGACAGGGCAGCGAAGCTTTCTTT,CASIFRQGSEAFF
-,TRBV5-4,-,TRBJ1-2,TGTGCCAGCAGCCTGAGGGACAAATATGGCTACACCTTC,CASSLRDKYGYTF
once,TRBV18,TRBD2,TRBJ2-1,TGTGCCAGCTCACCACGTGGTAGTCTAGCGGGAGTCAATGAGCAGTTCTTC,CASSPRGSLAGVNEQFF
-,TRBV5-1,TRBD1,TRBJ1-2,TGCGCCAGCAGCTGGGACTCAGGGGGCGGTTATGGCTACACCTTC,CASSWDSGGGYGYTF
-,TRBV10-3,-,TRBJ2-5,TGTGCCATCAGTGAGTCGACAGGGGGACGACTAGCGGGAGAGACCCAGTACTTC,CAISESTGGRLAGETQYF
few,TRBV11-2,-,TRBJ1-2,TGTGCCAGCAGCTCGGCAGGGGTCCGGGGCTACACCTTC,CASSSAGVRGYTF
-,TRBV19,TRBD1,TRBJ1-5,TGTGCCAGTAGTCCTAGACAGGGCAATAGCAATCAGCCCCAGCATTTT,CASSPRQGNSNQPQHF
-,TRBV19,TRBD1,TRBJ1-2,TGTGCCAGTTCGGGACAGGAAAACTATGGCTACACCTTC,CASSGQENYGYTF
-,TRBV6-1,-,TRBJ1-2,TGTGCCAGCAGTGAGACAGGTCCCTATGGCTACACCTTC,CASSETGPYGYTF
-,TRBV6-4,-,TRBJ2-7,TGTGCCAGCAGTGACTCGAGGATAAGGTATATCCCCCACTACGAGCAGTACTTC,CASSDSRIRYIPHYEQYF
-,TRBV9,TRBD2,TRBJ2-2,TGTGCCAGCAGCTCCTCTGAGCGGGGGATGACCGGGGAGCTGTTTTTT,CASSSSERGMTGELFF
-,TRBV6-4,TRBD2,TRBJ2-3,TGTGCCAGCAGTGACCTAGCGGGGGGGGCGGATACGCAGTATTTT,CASSDLAGGADTQYF
few,TRBV6-1,-,TRBJ1-2,TGTGCCAGCCAAACAGGCTATGGCTACACCTTC,CASQTGYGYTF
-,TRBV11-3,-,TRBJ1-1,TGTGCCAGCAGCTTGCACAGACTAGGCACTGAAGCTTTCTTT,CASSLHRLGTEAFF
once,TRBV4-3,-,TRBJ2-3,TGCGCCAGCAGCCAAGATCGAATTCTCTACACAGATACGCAGTATTTT,CASSQDRILYTDTQYF
-,TRBV11-2,-,TRBJ1-4,TGTGCCAGCAGCGCGGTGGGGGGGGAAAAACTGTTTTTT,CASSAVGGEKLFF
-,TRBV5-1,-,TRBJ2-1,TGCGCCAGCAGCTTGGTAGAGGGCCGATCCTCCTACAATGAGCAGTTCTTC,CASSLVEGRSSYNEQFF
-,TRBV5-1,-,TRBJ2-4,TGCGCCAGCAGCTTTGGGACGGGAGTCAAGGCAAACATTCAGTACTTC,CASSFGTGVKANIQYF
-,TRBV30,TRBD1,TRBJ2-5,TGTGCCTGGAGTGGACAGGGTCTAGAGACCCAGTACTTC,CAWSGQGLETQYF
-,TRBV5-1,-,TRBJ2-4,TGCGCCAGCAGCCGATTGAGTAGGGATTTGAGGGGGTTAGCCAAAAACATTCAGTACTTC,CASSRLSRDLRGLAKNIQYF
-,TRBV7-9,-,TRBJ1-2,TGTGCCAGCAGCATGACCTCCGGGAGATACTATGGCTACACCTTC,CASSMTSGRYYGYTF